These 13 T cell receptor beta chains originate from one sample sequenced in a study of T cells in Graves' hyperthyroidism and ophthalmopathy. RNA transcripts yielded amplified TCR beta CDR3 regions. First-round RT-PCR of the TCR CDR3 relied on the HTBI primer set. MiXCR, applied by TCRdb to the multiplex PCR reads, yields one record per CDR3 protein. The sample contains around 340,000 distinct CDR3 sequences, about 21% of which appear only once. Sequencing was carried out using blood. The source of these receptors is a woman between 50 and 59 years old with Graves' hyperthyroidism.

This chain connects TRBV15 to TRBJ1-5; unclear D gene. Trimming left V 0 bases short and J 0 bases short, with 6 bases between. Per the germline V gene, CDR1 is LNHNV and CDR2 is YYDKDF (reference sequence). CDR3 length equals 15 residues. The CDR3 reads CATSRDRLSNQPQHF. CDR3 nucleotides: TGTGCCACCAGCAGAGATCGCCTTAGCAATCAGCCCCAGCATTTT.

V is TRBV9 and J is TRBJ1-5; D is uncertain. CDR3 length: 14 residues. V was pared by 0 bases and J by 0 bases, with 4 bases between. Germline V lookup: CDR1 SGDLS, CDR2 YYNGEE. The CDR3 region has the DNA TGTGCCAGCAGCGTAGACATTAGCAATCAGCCCCAGCATTTT. It is translated as CASSVDISNQPQHF.

This clonotype has a count of ten or more. The CDR3, as DNA: TGTGCCAGCAGCCCCTCGGGAGGACTCTATGGCTACACCTTC. Its translation is CASSPSGGLYGYTF. This sequence joins TRBV11-2 and TRBJ1-2, with D hard to call. Germline lookup yields CDR1 SGHAT and CDR2 FQNNGV. This CDR3 is 14 amino acids long. V lost 5 bases and J 4 bases, leaving 14 bases between the germline ends.

The chain has TRBV2 and TRBJ2-3, with D possibly being TRBD2 (5 bases). The length of the CDR3 is 14 residues. Deletions cut 1 base from V and 6 bases from J, with 11 bases between. From germline, CDR1 is SNHLY and CDR2 FYNNEI. The CDR3 DNA follows: TGTGCCAGCAGTGAAGTTCTAGCTGGGGATACGCAGTATTTT. It is translated as CASSEVLAGDTQYF.

This chain uses TRBV12-3 or TRBV12-4 with TRBJ2-5, with TRBD1 matching 7 bases. J gave up 3 bases and V 0 bases, and 4 bases lay outside the gene matches. The CDR3 is 15 residues long. CDR3 amino acids: CASSLAGTAKETQYF. CDR3 coding DNA: TGTGCCAGCAGTTTAGCGGGGACAGCCAAAGAGACCCAGTACTTC.

This clonotype appeared a few times. The rearrangement uses TRBV3-1 and TRBJ2-2; possibly TRBD1 for D (5 bases). Germline CDR1 and CDR2: LGHDT and YNNKEL (reference sequence). The V gene lost 0 bases and the J gene lost 2 bases, with 13 bases spanning the gap. This CDR3 has 17 residues. CDR3 loop: CASSQEGQGKNTGELFF. The DNA for the CDR3 is TGTGCCAGCAGCCAAGAGGGTCAGGGAAAAAACACCGGGGAGCTGTTTTTT. Full variable domain (missing parts from reference TRBV3-1 and TRBJ2-2): DTAVSQTPKYLVTQMGNDKSIKCEQNLGHDTMYWYKQDSKKFLKIMFSYNNKELIINETVPNRFSPKSPDKAHLNLHINSLELGDSAVYFCASSQEGQGKNTGELFFGEGSRLTVL.

This clonotype was counted only a few times. The V and J genes are TRBV29-1 and TRBJ1-1; no clear D. Germline loops: CDR1 SQVTM, CDR2 ANQGSEA. The CDR3 is 12 residues long. Trimming left V 5 bases short and J 10 bases short, with 17 bases between. The CDR3 DNA reads TGCAGCGTTAGCCACCACTCCAGAGGAGCTTTCTTT. Translated: CSVSHHSRGAFF.

At least ten counts were recorded for this clonotype. The V call is TRBV18, the J call TRBJ2-1; 12 nucleotides agree with TRBD2. The germline CDR1 and CDR2 sequences are KGHSH and LQKENI. The V and J ends lost 3 bases and 6 bases, in that order; junction bases with no gene match: 3. The CDR3 has 15 residues. In DNA form, the CDR3 reads TGTGCCAGCTCACCGACTAGCGGGAGTTTCAATGAGCAGTTCTTC. It is translated as CASSPTSGSFNEQFF.

The rearrangement uses TRBV28 and TRBJ2-5, with TRBD2 identical over 9 bases. The CDR3 loop spans 14 amino acids. V dropped 5 bases and J dropped 8; count of bases not matched to a gene: 9. The germline gives CDR1 MDHEN, CDR2 SYDVKM. In DNA, the CDR3 is TGTGCCAGCAGTATGGGACTAGCCGGAGGAACCCAGTACTTC. Its translation is CASSMGLAGGTQYF.

The V and J genes are TRBV30 and TRBJ1-2; possible D gene TRBD1, 5 bases. V was clipped by 2 bases and J by 8 bases, with 24 bases between them. From germline, CDR1 is GTSNPN and CDR2 SVGIG (reference sequence). The CDR3 extends over 16 amino acids. The CDR3 is CAWSRHMVLRGGGYTF. DNA for the CDR3: TGTGCCTGGAGTAGACATATGGTCCTGCGGGGGGGGGGCTACACCTTC.

This clonotype was seen at least ten times. This chain uses TRBV20-1 with TRBJ2-1, with 7 bases identical to TRBD2. CDR1 and CDR2 (germline): DFQATT, SNEGSKA (reference sequence). The junction had 9 bases not matched to a gene; V was cut back by 1 base and J by 0 bases. The CDR3 has 17 residues. CDR3 DNA: TGCAGTGCTAGAGCTCTTTCCGGGGACTACTCCTACAATGAGCAGTTCTTC. It specifies CSARALSGDYSYNEQFF.

The V call is TRBV29-1, the J call TRBJ2-5, with unresolved D. CDR1 is SQVTM, CDR2 ANQGSEA, per germline. Trimming pared 4 bases from V and 4 bases from J, leaving 7 bases between. The CDR3 extends over 11 amino acids. The CDR3 loop reads CSVVKGETQYF. DNA of the CDR3: TGCAGCGTTGTAAAAGGAGAGACCCAGTACTTC.

For this clonotype: The junction departs from germline at one end; a sequencing error may be responsible. J is TRBJ1-6 and V is TRBV27; D is unclear. Germline values: CDR1 MNHEY, CDR2 SMNVEV (reference sequence). The CDR3 has 14 amino acids. The CDR3: CASSLFAPSSPFHF. In DNA form, the CDR3 reads TGTGCCAGCAGTTTATTTGCCCCCAGTTCACCCTTCCACTTT.